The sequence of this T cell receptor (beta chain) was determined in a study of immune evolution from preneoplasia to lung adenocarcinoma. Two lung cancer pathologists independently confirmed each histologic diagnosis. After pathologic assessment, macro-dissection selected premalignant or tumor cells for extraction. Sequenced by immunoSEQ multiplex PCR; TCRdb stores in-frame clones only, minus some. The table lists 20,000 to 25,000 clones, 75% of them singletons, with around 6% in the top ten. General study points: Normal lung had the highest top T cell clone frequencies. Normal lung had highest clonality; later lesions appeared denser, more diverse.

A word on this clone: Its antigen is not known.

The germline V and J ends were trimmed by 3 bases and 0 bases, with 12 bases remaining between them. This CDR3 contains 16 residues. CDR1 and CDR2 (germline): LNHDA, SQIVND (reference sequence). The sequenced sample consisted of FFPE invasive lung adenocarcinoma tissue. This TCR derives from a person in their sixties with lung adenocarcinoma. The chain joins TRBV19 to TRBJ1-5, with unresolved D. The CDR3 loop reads CASSMVGRGSNQPQHF. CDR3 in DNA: TGTGCCAGTAGTATGGTAGGGAGAGGTAGCAATCAGCCCCAGCATTTT.